The 3 T cell receptor beta chains below were found in one sample sequenced in a study of blood T cell repertoires in COVID-19. Here immunoSEQ multiplex PCR was the method, and the copy in TCRdb shows in-frame clones only, minus some. This table has about 120,000 clones, roughly three quarters appearing once. Sequenced material: peripheral blood. The origin of the receptors is a human donor in a cohort sampled during active COVID-19.

V and J are TRBV2 and TRBJ2-6; D is tentatively TRBD1 or TRBD2 (5 bases each). V was clipped by 8 bases and J by 0 bases, with 14 bases between them. The CDR3 loop spans 16 amino acids. In germline, CDR1 is SNHLY, CDR2 FYNNEI. Here the CDR3 reads CASGGTGSSGANVLTF. The CDR3 nucleotides are TGTGCCAGCGGTGGGACGGGAAGCTCTGGGGCCAACGTCCTGACTTTC. Looking up the rest from reference TRBV2 and TRBJ2-6 gives the full variable domain: EPEVTQTPSHQVTQMGQEVILRCVPISNHLYFYWYRQILGQKVEFLVSFYNNEISEKSEIFDDQFSVERPDGSNFTLKIRSTKLEDSAMYFCASGGTGSSGANVLTFGAGSRLTVL.

The V and J genes are TRBV28 and TRBJ1-2, with 9 bases matching TRBD1. Trimming took 5 bases from V and 5 from J; bases not matched to a gene: 6. The CDR3 extends over 14 amino acids. Per germline, CDR1 MDHEN and CDR2 SYDVKM. In DNA form, the CDR3 reads TGTGCCAGCAGTAAACAGGGGGCTTCGTATGGCTACACCTTC. Its translation: CASSKQGASYGYTF.

The genes are TRBV11-2 and TRBJ2-7; the match to TRBD2 covers 8 bases. Germline assignment: CDR1 SGHAT and CDR2 FQNNGV. Losses at the gene ends were 7 bases for V and 4 bases for J; bases not matched to a gene: 12. The CDR3 spans 15 residues. CDR3 sequence: CASTPGGGAAYEQYF. The CDR3 nucleotides read TGTGCCAGCACCCCGGGAGGGGGGGCTGCGTACGAGCAGTACTTC.